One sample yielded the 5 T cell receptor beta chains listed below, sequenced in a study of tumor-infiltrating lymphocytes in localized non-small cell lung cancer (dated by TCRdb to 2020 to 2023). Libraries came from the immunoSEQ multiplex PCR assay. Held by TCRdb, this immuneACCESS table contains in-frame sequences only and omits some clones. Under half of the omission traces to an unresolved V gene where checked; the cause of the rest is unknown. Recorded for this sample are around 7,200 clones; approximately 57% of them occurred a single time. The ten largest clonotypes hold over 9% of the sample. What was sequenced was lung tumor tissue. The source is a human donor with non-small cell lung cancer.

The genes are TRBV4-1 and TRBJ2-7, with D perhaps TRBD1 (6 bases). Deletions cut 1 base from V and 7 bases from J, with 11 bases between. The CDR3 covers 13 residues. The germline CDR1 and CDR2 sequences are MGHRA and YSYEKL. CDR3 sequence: CASSQAQGREQYF. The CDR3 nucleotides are TGCGCCAGCAGCCAAGCTCAGGGGCGGGAGCAGTACTTC.

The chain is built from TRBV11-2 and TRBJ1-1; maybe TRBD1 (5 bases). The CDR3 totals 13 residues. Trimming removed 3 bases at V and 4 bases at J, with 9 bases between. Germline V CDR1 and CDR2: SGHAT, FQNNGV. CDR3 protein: CASSFRVTTEAFF. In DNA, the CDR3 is TGTGCCAGCAGCTTCAGGGTAACCACTGAAGCTTTCTTT.

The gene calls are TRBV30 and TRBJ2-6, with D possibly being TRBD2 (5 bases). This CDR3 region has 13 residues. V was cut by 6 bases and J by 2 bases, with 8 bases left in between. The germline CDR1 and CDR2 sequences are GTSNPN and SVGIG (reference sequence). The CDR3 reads CACRDPGANVLTF. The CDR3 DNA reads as TGTGCCTGCCGGGATCCTGGGGCCAACGTCCTGACTTTC. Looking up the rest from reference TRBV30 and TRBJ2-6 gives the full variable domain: SQTIHQWPATLVQPVGSPLSLECTVEGTSNPNLYWYRQAAGRGLQLLFYSVGIGQISSEVPQNLSASRPQDRQFILSSKKLLLSDSGFYLCACRDPGANVLTFGAGSRLTVL.

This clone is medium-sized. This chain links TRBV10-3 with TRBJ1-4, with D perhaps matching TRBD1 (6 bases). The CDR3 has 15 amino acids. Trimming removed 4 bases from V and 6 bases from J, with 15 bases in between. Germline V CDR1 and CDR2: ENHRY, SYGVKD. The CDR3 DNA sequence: TGTGCCATCAGTGCGGGTCATAGGGGGGATGAAAAACTGTTTTTT. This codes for CAISAGHRGDEKLFF.

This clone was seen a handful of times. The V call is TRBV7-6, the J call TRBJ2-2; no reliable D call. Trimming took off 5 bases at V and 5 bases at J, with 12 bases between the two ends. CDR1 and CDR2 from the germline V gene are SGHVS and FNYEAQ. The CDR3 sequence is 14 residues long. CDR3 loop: CASSLLEWTGELFF. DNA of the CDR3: TGTGCCAGCAGCCTCCTTGAATGGACCGGGGAGCTGTTTTTT.